This T cell receptor (beta chain) was identified during a study of PD-1 blockade in classical Hodgkin lymphoma. Study context: Every 2 weeks, patients got 3 mg/kg intravenous nivolumab. General study points: Relapsed/refractory patients reportedly had lower baseline diversity than newly diagnosed patients. CD4+ TCR diversity, unlike CD8+, rose significantly by C4D1.

As to this clone: Its antigen is as yet unknown.

Each and every patient relapsed after autologous stem cell transplantation, and patients got differing brentuximab vedotin exposure. Researchers report purifying CD4+ T cells from thawed PBMCs by magnetic negative selection. Trimming left V 3 bases short and J 8 bases short, with 17 bases between. Germline loops: CDR1 SGDLS, CDR2 YYNGEE. CDR3 length: 15 amino acids. Clones were sequenced by immunoSEQ multiplex PCR, and TCRdb holds only the in-frame ones, with some missing. In the table there are 30,000 to 35,000 clones, 75% to 95% of which are singletons. This chain uses TRBV9 with TRBJ1-4, with no clear D. Source: CD4+ T cells from blood, taken at baseline. The TCR sequence derives from a human donor with classical Hodgkin lymphoma. The CDR3 sequence: CASSAGDIAREKLFF. CDR3 nucleotide sequence: TGTGCCAGCAGCGCAGGCGACATCGCCAGGGAAAAACTGTTTTTT.